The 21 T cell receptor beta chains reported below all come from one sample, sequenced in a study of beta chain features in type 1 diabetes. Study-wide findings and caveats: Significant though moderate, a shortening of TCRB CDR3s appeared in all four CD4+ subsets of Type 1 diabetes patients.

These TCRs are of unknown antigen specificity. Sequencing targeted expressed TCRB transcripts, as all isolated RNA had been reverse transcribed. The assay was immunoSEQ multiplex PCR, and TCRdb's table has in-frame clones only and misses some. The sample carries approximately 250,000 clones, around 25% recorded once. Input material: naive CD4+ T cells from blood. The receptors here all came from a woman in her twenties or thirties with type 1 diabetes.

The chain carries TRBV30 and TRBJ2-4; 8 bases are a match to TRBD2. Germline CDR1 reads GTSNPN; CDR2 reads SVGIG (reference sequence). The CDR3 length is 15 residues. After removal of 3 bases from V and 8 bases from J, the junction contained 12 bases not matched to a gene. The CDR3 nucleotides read TGTGCCTGGAGGAGAGGACTAGCCGGAGAGGACATTCAGTACTTC. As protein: CAWRRGLAGEDIQYF.

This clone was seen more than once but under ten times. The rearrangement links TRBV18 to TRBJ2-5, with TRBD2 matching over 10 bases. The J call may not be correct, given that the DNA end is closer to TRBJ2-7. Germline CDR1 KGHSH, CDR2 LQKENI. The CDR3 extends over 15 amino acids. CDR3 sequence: CASSPSTSGSYEQYF. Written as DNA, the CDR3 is TGTGCCAGCTCACCTTCGACTAGCGGGTCCTACGAGCAGTACTTC.

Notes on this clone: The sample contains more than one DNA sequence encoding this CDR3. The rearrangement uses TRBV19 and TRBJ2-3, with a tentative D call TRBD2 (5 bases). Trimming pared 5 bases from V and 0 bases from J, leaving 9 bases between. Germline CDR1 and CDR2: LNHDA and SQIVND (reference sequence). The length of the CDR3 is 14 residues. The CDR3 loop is CASSRTSSTDTQYF. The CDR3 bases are TGTGCCAGTAGTCGGACTTCTAGCACAGATACGCAGTATTTT. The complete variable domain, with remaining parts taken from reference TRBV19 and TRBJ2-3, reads DGGITQSPKYLFRKEGQNVTLSCEQNLNHDAMYWYRQDPGQGLRLIYYSQIVNDFQKGDIAEGYSVSREKKESFPLTVTSAQKNPTAFYLCASSRTSSTDTQYFGPGTRLTVL.

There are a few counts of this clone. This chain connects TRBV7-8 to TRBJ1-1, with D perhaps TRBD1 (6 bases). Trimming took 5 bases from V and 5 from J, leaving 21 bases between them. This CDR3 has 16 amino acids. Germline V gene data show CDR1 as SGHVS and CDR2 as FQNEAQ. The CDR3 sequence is CASSLSSRGARTEAFF. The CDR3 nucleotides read TGTGCCAGCAGCCTCTCCAGTCGGGGGGCGAGAACTGAAGCTTTCTTT.

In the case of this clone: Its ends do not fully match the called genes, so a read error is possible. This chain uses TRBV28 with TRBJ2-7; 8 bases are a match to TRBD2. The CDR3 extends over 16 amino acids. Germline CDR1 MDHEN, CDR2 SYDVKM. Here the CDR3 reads CASTRRVAGPTYGQYF. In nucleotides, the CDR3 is TGTGCCAGCACTCGAAGGGTAGCGGGACCGACTTACGGGCAGTACTTC.

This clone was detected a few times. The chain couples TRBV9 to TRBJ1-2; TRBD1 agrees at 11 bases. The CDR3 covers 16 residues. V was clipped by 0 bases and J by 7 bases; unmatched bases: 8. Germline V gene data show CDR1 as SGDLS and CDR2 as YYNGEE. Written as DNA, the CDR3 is TGTGCCAGCAGCGTAGCAGCGGACAGGGGGCTCAGTGGCTACACCTTC. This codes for CASSVAADRGLSGYTF.

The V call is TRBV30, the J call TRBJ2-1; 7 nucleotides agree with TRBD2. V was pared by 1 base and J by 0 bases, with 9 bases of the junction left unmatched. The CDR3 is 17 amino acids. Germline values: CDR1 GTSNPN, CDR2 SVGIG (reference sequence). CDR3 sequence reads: CAWSAIRRGSSYNEQFF. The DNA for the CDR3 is TGTGCCTGGAGTGCCATCCGACGCGGGAGCTCCTACAATGAGCAGTTCTTC.

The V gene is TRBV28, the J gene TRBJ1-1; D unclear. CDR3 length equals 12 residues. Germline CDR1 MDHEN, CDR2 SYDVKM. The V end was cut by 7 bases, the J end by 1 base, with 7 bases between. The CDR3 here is CASKLANTEAFF. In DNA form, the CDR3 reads TGTGCCAGCAAGTTGGCGAACACTGAAGCTTTCTTT.

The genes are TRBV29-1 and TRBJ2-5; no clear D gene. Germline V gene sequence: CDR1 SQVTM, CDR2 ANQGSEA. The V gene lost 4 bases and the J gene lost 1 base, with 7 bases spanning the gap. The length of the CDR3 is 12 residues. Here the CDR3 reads CSVVDFQETQYF. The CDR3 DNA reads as TGCAGCGTTGTTGACTTCCAAGAGACCCAGTACTTC.

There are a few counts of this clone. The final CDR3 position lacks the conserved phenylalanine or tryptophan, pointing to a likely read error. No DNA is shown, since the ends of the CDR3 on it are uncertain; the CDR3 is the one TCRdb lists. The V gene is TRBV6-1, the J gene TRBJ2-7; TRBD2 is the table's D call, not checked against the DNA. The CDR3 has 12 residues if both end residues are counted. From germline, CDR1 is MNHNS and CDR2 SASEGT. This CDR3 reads CASSEAGSRYLL.

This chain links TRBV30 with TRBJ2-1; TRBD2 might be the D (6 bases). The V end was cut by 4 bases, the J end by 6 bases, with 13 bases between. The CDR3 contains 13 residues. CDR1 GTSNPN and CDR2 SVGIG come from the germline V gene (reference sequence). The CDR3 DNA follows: TGTGCCTGGACCCCCGGGACTCCCAATGAGCAGTTCTTC. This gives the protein CAWTPGTPNEQFF. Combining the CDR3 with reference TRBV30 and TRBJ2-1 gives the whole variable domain SQTIHQWPATLVQPVGSPLSLECTVEGTSNPNLYWYRQAAGRGLQLLFYSVGIGQISSEVPQNLSASRPQDRQFILSSKKLLLSDSGFYLCAWTPGTPNEQFFGPGTRLTVL.

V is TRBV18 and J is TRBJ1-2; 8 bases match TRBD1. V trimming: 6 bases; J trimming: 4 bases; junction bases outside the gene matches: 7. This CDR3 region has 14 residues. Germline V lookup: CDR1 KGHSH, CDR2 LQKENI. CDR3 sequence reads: CASSTQGAAYGYTF. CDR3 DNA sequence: TGTGCCAGCTCGACTCAGGGGGCGGCCTATGGCTACACCTTC.

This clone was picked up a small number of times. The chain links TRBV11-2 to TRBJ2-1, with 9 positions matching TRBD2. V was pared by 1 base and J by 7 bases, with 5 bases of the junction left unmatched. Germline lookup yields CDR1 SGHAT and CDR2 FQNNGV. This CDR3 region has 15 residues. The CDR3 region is CASSLGVSGSNEQFF. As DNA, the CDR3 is TGTGCCAGCAGCTTAGGGGTTAGCGGGAGTAATGAGCAGTTCTTC.

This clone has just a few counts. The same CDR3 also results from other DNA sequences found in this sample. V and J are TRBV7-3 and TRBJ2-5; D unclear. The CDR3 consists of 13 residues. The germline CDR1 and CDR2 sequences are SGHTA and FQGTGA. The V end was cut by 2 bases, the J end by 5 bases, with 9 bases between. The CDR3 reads CASSLFPGETQYF. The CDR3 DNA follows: TGTGCCAGCAGCTTATTCCCCGGGGAGACCCAGTACTTC.

CDR3 sequence (DNA): TGTGCTAGTGGTCCTAGCGGGGGGACCCAGTACTTC. Its translation: CASGPSGGTQYF. This sequence joins TRBV12-5 and TRBJ2-5, with 10 bases lining up with TRBD2. This CDR3 is built from 12 residues. Trimming removed 5 bases from V and 7 bases from J; junction bases left unmatched: 1. The V gene's germline CDR1 is LGHNT and CDR2 FRNRAP.

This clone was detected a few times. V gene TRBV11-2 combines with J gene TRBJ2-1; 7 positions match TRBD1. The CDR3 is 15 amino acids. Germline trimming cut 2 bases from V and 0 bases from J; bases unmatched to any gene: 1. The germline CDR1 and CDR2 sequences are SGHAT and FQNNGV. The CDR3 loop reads CASSLNRGSYNEQFF. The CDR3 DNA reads TGTGCCAGCAGCTTAAACAGGGGCTCCTACAATGAGCAGTTCTTC. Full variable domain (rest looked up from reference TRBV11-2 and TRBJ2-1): EAGVAQSPRYKIIEKRQSVAFWCNPISGHATLYWYQQILGQGPKLLIQFQNNGVVDDSQLPKDRFSAERLKGVDSTLKIQPAKLEDSAVYLCASSLNRGSYNEQFFGPGTRLTVL.

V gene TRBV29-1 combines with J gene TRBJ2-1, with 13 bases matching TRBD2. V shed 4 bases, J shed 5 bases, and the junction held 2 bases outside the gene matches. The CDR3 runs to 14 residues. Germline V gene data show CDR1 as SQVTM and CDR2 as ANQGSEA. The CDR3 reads CSVGGLAGHNEQFF. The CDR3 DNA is TGCAGCGTTGGGGGACTAGCGGGGCACAATGAGCAGTTCTTC.

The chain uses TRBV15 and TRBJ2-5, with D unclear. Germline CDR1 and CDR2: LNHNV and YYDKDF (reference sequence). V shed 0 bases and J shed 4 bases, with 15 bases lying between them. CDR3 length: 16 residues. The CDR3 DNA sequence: TGTGCCACCAGCAGAGATCCTTCAGGTGGCGTAGAGACCCAGTACTTC. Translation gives CATSRDPSGGVETQYF.

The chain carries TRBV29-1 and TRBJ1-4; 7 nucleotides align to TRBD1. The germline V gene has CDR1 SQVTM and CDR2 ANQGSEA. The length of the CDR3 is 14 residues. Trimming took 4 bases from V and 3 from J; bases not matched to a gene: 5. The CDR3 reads CSVVTGASNEKLFF. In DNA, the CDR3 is TGCAGCGTTGTCACAGGGGCCTCTAATGAAAAACTGTTTTTT.

For the CDR3, the DNA is TGTGCCAGCACCCCCCCCGGCAGGGGTGGCAATGAGCAGTTCTTC. Its translation is CASTPPGRGGNEQFF. V is TRBV11-1 and J is TRBJ2-1; TRBD1 might be the D (6 bases). Trimming stripped 7 bases from V and 6 bases from J, with 19 bases between. Per the germline V gene, CDR1 is SGHAT and CDR2 is FQDESV (reference sequence). The CDR3 runs to 15 residues.

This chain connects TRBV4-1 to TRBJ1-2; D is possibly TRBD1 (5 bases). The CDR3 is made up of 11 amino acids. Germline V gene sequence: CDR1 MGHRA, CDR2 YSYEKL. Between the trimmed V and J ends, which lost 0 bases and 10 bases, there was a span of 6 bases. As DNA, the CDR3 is TGCGCCAGCAGCCAAGACAGGGTCTACACCTTC. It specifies CASSQDRVYTF.